Below are 23 T cell receptor beta chains sequenced from a single sample in a study of tumor-infiltrating lymphocytes in oesophageal squamous cell carcinoma. TCRdb independently ran MiXCR on the PCR reads; one entry per CDR3 protein. The data show about 12,000 distinct CDR3 sequences, with around 52% seen just once and more than 30% held by the top ten. The sequenced sample was esophageal tumor tissue. Source of these receptors: a female donor with esophageal squamous cell carcinoma.

The table lists this clonotype with a count of one. A junction boundary mismatches the germline segment, possibly from a read error. V usage is TRBV7-6 and J usage is TRBJ1-1; maybe TRBD1 (6 bases). Germline V gives CDR1 SGHVS, CDR2 FNYEAQ. The CDR3 runs 15 residues. CDR3 coding DNA: TGTGCTAGCAGCACAGACAGGTCTCCGGACACTGAAGCTTTCTTT. Translating it yields CASSTDRSPDTEAFF.

The chain joins TRBV5-1 to TRBJ2-1; the D is unclear. Deletions cut 0 bases from V and 5 bases from J, with 6 bases between. Germline V lookup: CDR1 SGHRS, CDR2 YFSETQ. This CDR3 has 13 amino acids. CDR3 amino acids: CASSLAQNNEQFF. Written as DNA, the CDR3 is TGCGCCAGCAGCTTGGCGCAGAACAATGAGCAGTTCTTC.

The chain couples TRBV7-9 to TRBJ1-5, with D unclear. The length of the CDR3 is 13 residues. CDR1 is SEHNR and CDR2 is FQNEAQ in the germline V gene (reference sequence). The V end lost 1 base, the J end lost 10 bases, and 11 bases lay between the germline ends. CDR3 sequence reads: CASSLDFVGPQHF. The CDR3 DNA is TGTGCCAGCAGCTTAGATTTTGTTGGACCCCAGCATTTT.

Remarks on this clonotype: Lacking the conserved final phenylalanine or tryptophan, this CDR3 likely reflects a read error. The DNA is left out, because the CDR3 cannot be placed on it with certainty; the CDR3 is given as TCRdb lists it. This chain links TRBV5-4 with TRBJ2-1; the table calls TRBD1, which could not be checked here. The CDR3 length is 16 residues, termini included. CDR1 and CDR2 from the germline V gene are SGHNT and YYREEE (reference sequence). CDR3 residues: CASSGRDSIRGYTFGS.

The chain recombines TRBV7-6 with TRBJ2-5, with 10 nucleotides matching TRBD1. The germline V gene encodes CDR1 SGHVS and CDR2 FNYEAQ. There are 18 residues in the CDR3. V trimming: 4 bases; J trimming: 11 bases; junction bases outside the gene matches: 22. Here the CDR3 DNA reads TGTGCCAGCAGCTCCAGGCCCGACAGGGGGCAGTCCTACAATGAGCAGTACTTC. This gives the protein CASSSRPDRGQSYNEQYF.

The V and J genes are TRBV7-2 and TRBJ2-5; a weak D match, TRBD2 (5 bases). The end of the DNA fits TRBJ2-7 better, so the J call may be wrong. The germline V gene has CDR1 SGHTA and CDR2 FQGNSA. This CDR3 contains 14 residues. The CDR3 coding sequence is TGTGCCAGCAGGCCGGGGTCCAGCGGCTACGAGCAGTACTTC. The encoded protein is CASRPGSSGYEQYF.

This clonotype was seen repeatedly, ten times or more. CDR3 bases: TGCGCCAGCAGCACGGGGACAAACGAAATAATTTACGAGCAGTACTTC. Its translation is CASSTGTNEIIYEQYF. The chain is built from TRBV5-1 and TRBJ2-7, with D possibly matching TRBD1 (6 bases). The CDR3 sequence is 16 residues long. Germline-derived CDR1 and CDR2 are SGHRS and YFSETQ. Trimming shortened V by 4 bases and J by 4 bases, and 21 bases separated the two germline ends.

The CDR3, as DNA: TGTGCCAGCAGCTTAATGCCCGGGGCCAACGTCCTGACTTTC. Its protein is CASSLMPGANVLTF. This rearrangement joins TRBV7-3 to TRBJ2-6; D remains ambiguous. Trimming took 1 base from V and 4 from J, leaving 5 bases between them. The germline gives CDR1 SGHTA, CDR2 FQGTGA. The CDR3 length is 14 residues.

The chain uses TRBV6-2 or TRBV6-3 and TRBJ2-4; D is perhaps TRBD2 (5 bases). V was pared by 8 bases and J by 6 bases, with 11 bases between. CDR1 is MNHEY and CDR2 is SVGEGT in the germline V gene. This CDR3 contains 12 residues. The CDR3 sequence: CASSPEGNIQYF. DNA for the CDR3: TGTGCCAGCTCCCCAGAGGGAAACATTCAGTACTTC.

The chain employs TRBV10-2 and TRBJ2-3; unclear D gene. The CDR3 is made up of 14 amino acids. Germline CDR1 reads WSHSY; CDR2 reads SAAADI. V dropped 7 bases and J dropped 2 bases, with 13 bases sitting between them. CDR3 coding DNA: TGCGCCAGCAAGATCAGCGTTACCACAGATACGCAGTATTTT. This codes for CASKISVTTDTQYF.

Remarks on this clonotype: One junction end does not reproduce the germline sequence, and a read error may be involved. The gene calls are TRBV6-1 and TRBJ1-6; maybe TRBD1 (5 bases). CDR1 is MNHNS and CDR2 is SASEGT in the germline V gene. This CDR3 contains 13 residues. Here the CDR3 reads CASSERQTHEQYF. CDR3 nucleotide sequence: TGTGCCAGCAGTGAAAGACAGACCCACGAGCAGTACTTT.

In this sample, this clonotype turned up many times. The chain is built from TRBV7-2 and TRBJ2-7, with TRBD1 identical over 7 bases. Germline CDR1 reads SGHTA; CDR2 reads FQGNSA. The junction had 5 bases not matched to a gene; V was cut back by 5 bases and J by 1 base. The CDR3 is 14 residues long. CDR3 in DNA: TGTGCCAGCAGCACGGACAGGCAATCCTACGAGCAGTACTTC. It is translated as CASSTDRQSYEQYF.

Of note for this clonotype: Because the CDR3 is missing its conserved closing phenylalanine or tryptophan, this is likely a read error. This chain uses TRBV6-8 with TRBJ2-7; a weak D match, TRBD2 (5 bases). TRBJ2-1 matches the DNA end more closely, so the J call is doubtful. Germline V gene sequence: CDR1 MNHGY, CDR2 SAAAGT. The CDR3 extends over 15 amino acids. CDR3 region: CASSFLDFGSYEQFL. As DNA, the CDR3 is TGTGCCAGCAGTTTTCTGGACTTCGGGTCCTACGAGCAGTTCTTA.

With respect to this clonotype: The junction differs from germline at one of its ends, possibly a read error. This chain links TRBV12-3 or TRBV12-4 with TRBJ1-6, with D unresolved. The CDR3 runs to 13 residues. The CDR3 sequence is CASSYVPGYEQYF. The CDR3 DNA reads as TGTGCCAGCAGTTACGTCCCAGGATACGAGCAGTACTTT.

This clonotype was seen many times. The chain couples TRBV19 to TRBJ1-1; D may be TRBD1 (5 bases). Germline lookup yields CDR1 LNHDA and CDR2 SQIVND (reference sequence). Between the trimmed V and J ends, which lost 4 bases and 1 base, there was a span of 19 bases. The CDR3 length is 17 residues. The CDR3 DNA is TGTGCCAGTAGTAATACAGGACGCGGGGTATCGAACACTGAAGCTTTCTTT. Residues: CASSNTGRGVSNTEAFF.

This clonotype ranks as large (0.1 to 1%). This sequence joins TRBV10-2 and TRBJ2-5; TRBD1 might be the D (6 bases). The CDR3 loop spans 13 amino acids. Trimming took 3 bases from V and 5 from J, leaving 10 bases between them. The germline V gene encodes CDR1 WSHSY and CDR2 SAAADI. The CDR3 bases are TGCGCCAGCAGTGACAGGGGCCGGGAGACCCAGTACTTC. Its translation is CASSDRGRETQYF.

This clonotype qualifies as medium-sized. The chain recombines TRBV6-6 with TRBJ2-5; tentatively, D is TRBD1 (6 bases). CDR1 is MNHNY, CDR2 SVGAGI, per germline (reference sequence). This CDR3 contains 17 residues. The germline V and J ends were trimmed by 0 bases and 1 base, with 15 bases remaining between them. For the CDR3, the DNA is TGTGCCAGCAGTTACTCCACAGGGAGATGGGTCCAAGAGACCCAGTACTTC. This encodes CASSYSTGRWVQETQYF.

This clonotype has a handful of counts. A read error is likely, as this CDR3 ends without the conserved phenylalanine or tryptophan. No DNA is shown, since the ends of the CDR3 on it are uncertain; the CDR3 is the one TCRdb lists. This chain links TRBV24-1 with TRBJ2-3; TRBD2 is taken as the D call from the table, unchecked against the DNA. The CDR3 spans 19 residues, counting both ends. CDR1 and CDR2 from the germline V gene are KGHDR and SFDVKD. Here the CDR3 reads CATSEGLAGGWANVLTFGN.

This chain uses TRBV7-9 with TRBJ2-3, with TRBD2 matching over 7 bases. Germline-derived CDR1 and CDR2 are SEHNR and FQNEAQ (reference sequence). V gave up 3 bases and J gave up 1 base; unmatched junction bases: 4. The CDR3 sequence is 15 residues long. In DNA form, the CDR3 reads TGTGCCAGCAGCTTTGCGGGAGTGGGCACAGATACGCAGTATTTT. Translation gives CASSFAGVGTDTQYF.

This clonotype counts as medium-sized. The genes are TRBV7-8 and TRBJ1-2; D is perhaps TRBD1 (5 bases). This CDR3 contains 14 residues. Per germline, CDR1 SGHVS and CDR2 FQNEAQ. V lost 1 base and J lost 2, with 8 bases in between. The CDR3 here is CASSLGDGNYGYTF. CDR3 nucleotide sequence: TGTGCCAGCAGCTTAGGGGACGGGAACTATGGCTACACCTTC.

This chain links TRBV20-1 with TRBJ2-1; TRBD1 might be the D (7 bases). V lost 4 bases to trimming and J lost 10 bases, with 17 bases between them. CDR3 length: 13 residues. The germline gives CDR1 DFQATT, CDR2 SNEGSKA (reference sequence). The CDR3 DNA follows: TGCAGTGCTATCCCCAGGGGGGCCTACGAGCAGTTCTTC. Residues: CSAIPRGAYEQFF.

This chain connects TRBV20-1 to TRBJ2-3; 9 nucleotides align to TRBD2. The CDR3 spans 15 residues. Losses at the gene ends were 0 bases for V and 5 bases for J; bases not matched to a gene: 6. Per the germline V gene, CDR1 is DFQATT and CDR2 is SNEGSKA (reference sequence). CDR3 nucleotide sequence: TGCAGTGCTAGAGATCTAGCGGGGAGTGTAGATACGCAGTATTTT. This codes for CSARDLAGSVDTQYF.

The chain uses TRBV28 and TRBJ2-4, with unresolved D. TRBJ2-7 matches the DNA end more closely, so the J call is doubtful. Germline values: CDR1 MDHEN, CDR2 SYDVKM. The CDR3 covers 13 residues. CDR3 residues: CASSPPVSYEQYF. The CDR3 bases are TGTGCCAGCAGCCCTCCAGTATCCTACGAGCAGTACTTC.